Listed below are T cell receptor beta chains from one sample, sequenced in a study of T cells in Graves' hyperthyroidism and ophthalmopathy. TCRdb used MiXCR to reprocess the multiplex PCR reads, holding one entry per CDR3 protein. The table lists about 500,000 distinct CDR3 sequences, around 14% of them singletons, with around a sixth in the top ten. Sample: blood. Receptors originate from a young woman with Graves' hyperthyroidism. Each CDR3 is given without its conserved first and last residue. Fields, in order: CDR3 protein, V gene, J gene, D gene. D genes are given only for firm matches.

cdr3_aa: AWSSQARNEQF
v_call: TRBV30
j_call: TRBJ2-1
d_call: -

cdr3_aa: ATSDPDSLNQPQH
v_call: TRBV24-1
j_call: TRBJ1-5
d_call: -

cdr3_aa: ASTIRYRGTDTQY
v_call: TRBV12-3/TRBV12-4
j_call: TRBJ2-3
d_call: -

cdr3_aa: ASSVLVGSGANVLT
v_call: TRBV12-3/TRBV12-4
j_call: TRBJ2-6
d_call: -

cdr3_aa: ASSVDIRSSYNEQF
v_call: TRBV9
j_call: TRBJ2-1
d_call: -

cdr3_aa: SAAPGLAGASTGELF
v_call: TRBV29-1
j_call: TRBJ2-2
d_call: TRBD2

cdr3_aa: ASSLRRTSGRARDTQY
v_call: TRBV7-3
j_call: TRBJ2-3
d_call: TRBD2

cdr3_aa: ASSHMLKGARGYT
v_call: TRBV7-9
j_call: TRBJ1-2
d_call: TRBD1

cdr3_aa: ASSMYSDTEAF
v_call: TRBV19
j_call: TRBJ1-1
d_call: -

cdr3_aa: ASIPTGAQPQH
v_call: TRBV6-1
j_call: TRBJ1-5
d_call: TRBD1

cdr3_aa: ASIGAANNSPLH
v_call: TRBV19
j_call: TRBJ1-6
d_call: -

cdr3_aa: ASSQDFRQPQH
v_call: TRBV14
j_call: TRBJ1-5
d_call: -

cdr3_aa: ASSFSPGDGYT
v_call: TRBV12-3/TRBV12-4
j_call: TRBJ1-2
d_call: -

cdr3_aa: ATTSGTGYNEQF
v_call: TRBV12-3/TRBV12-4
j_call: TRBJ2-1
d_call: TRBD2